This T cell receptor (beta chain) was sequenced for a study of cytomegalovirus exposure and HLA in healthy donors. Study details: There were about 85 million unique TCRs (from HLA-typed donors) in an early data release.

PCR employed 60 Vbeta and 13 Jbeta primers. Per the original data handling: Among the unique TCR beta chains that a later analysis counted, about 85 million in all, 10 million to 13 million were shared. Repertoires were generated with immunoSEQ multiplex PCR, while TCRdb's copy carries only in-frame clones and drops some. V and J calls and clone size come straight from that table; D and trimming were deduced from the DNA. The table shows around 160,000 clones, with roughly four fifths occurring only once. Germline loops: CDR1 MDHEN, CDR2 SYDVKM. V was shortened by 2 bases and J by 4 bases, with 17 bases between the two germline ends. The CDR3 is 16 amino acids. Findings of the study overall: Highest at DRB1 and lowest at HLA-C, TCR association rates differed among HLA loci in a later analysis. As a later analysis showed, several of the most significant clusters appeared to be linked to common viral pathogens.

As for this clone: Its antigen is unknown.

This rearrangement joins TRBV28 to TRBJ1-2, with unresolved D. Sequenced: PBMCs. The sequence derives from a man in his forties in good health and CMV-seropositive. CDR3 bases: TGTGCCAGCAGTTTAGCTAGCCTTTATGGGTCCTATGGCTACACCTTC. Its translation is CASSLASLYGSYGYTF.